This T cell receptor beta chain stems from a study of siplizumab effects on memory and regulatory T cells. In each sample, some 10^5 TCR templates were assayed. Here immunoSEQ multiplex PCR was the method, and the copy in TCRdb shows in-frame clones only, minus some. The profile covers over 85,000 clones, with over 85% appearing a single time and over 0.25% taken by the ten largest. CDR3 length: 15 amino acids. Germline assignment: CDR1 KGHSH and CDR2 LQKENI. V shed 6 bases and J 6 bases; nucleotides not matched to a gene: 7. In this sample, this clone turned up once. The sequenced sample was non-Treg CD4+ T cells sorted from blood. This clonotype was sampled from a human donor in good health. This chain joins TRBV18 and TRBJ2-1; TRBD2 aligns across 11 bases. The CDR3 DNA reads TGTGCCAGCTCCCCCGCTAGCGGGGGGCGCAATGAGCAGTTCTTC. Encoded protein: CASSPASGGRNEQFF.